These 29 T cell receptor beta chains were sequenced from one sample in a study of T cell repertoires in cytomegalovirus infection. From the reads, TCRdb called clonotypes with MiXCR, one entry per CDR3 protein. The data contain fewer than 300,000 distinct CDR3 sequences, roughly 25% of them seen just once; the ten biggest clones take up about 15%. Sequencing was carried out using PBMCs. Every receptor here comes from a human donor in good health (CMV status not recorded). Some clones in this sample may be carry-over from other donors' samples.

This clonotype occurred many times. The chain joins TRBV7-2 to TRBJ2-2; 12 bases line up with TRBD2. The CDR3 sequence is 17 residues long. With V trimmed by 2 bases and J by 6 bases, 7 bases remained unmatched. CDR1 and CDR2 from the germline V gene are SGHTA and FQGNSA. CDR3 protein: CASSLSSGRAYAGELFF. The CDR3 bases are TGTGCCAGCAGCTTATCTAGCGGGAGGGCCTATGCCGGGGAGCTGTTTTTT. Filled out from reference TRBV7-2 and TRBJ2-2, the complete variable domain reads GAGVSQSPSNKVTEKGKDVELRCDPISGHTALYWYRQSLGQGLEFLIYFQGNSAPDKSGLPSDRFSAERTGGSVSTLTIQRTQQEDSAVYLCASSLSSGRAYAGELFFGEGSRLTVL.

This clonotype was seen ten or more times. This sequence joins TRBV7-2 and TRBJ2-3; D tentatively fits TRBD1 or TRBD2 (5 bases each). The CDR3 has 15 amino acids. Germline lookup yields CDR1 SGHTA and CDR2 FQGNSA. V lost 1 base, J lost 4 bases, and 12 bases lay in between. This chain's CDR3 is CASSLGAGSADTQYF. The CDR3 DNA reads as TGTGCCAGCAGCTTAGGGGCAGGGAGTGCAGATACGCAGTATTTT.

This clonotype was counted only a few times. This sequence joins TRBV19 and TRBJ1-5; 7 nucleotides agree with TRBD1. The length of the CDR3 is 15 residues. Germline values: CDR1 LNHDA, CDR2 SQIVND (reference sequence). The trim removed 6 bases at V and 9 bases at J, leaving 14 bases unmatched. In nucleotides, the CDR3 is TGTGCCAGTAGAGGCCCCGGGACAGAATCCTCGCCCCAGCATTTT. Its protein is CASRGPGTESSPQHF.

This clonotype was counted many times. The rearrangement uses TRBV7-2 and TRBJ2-6; D is undetermined. The germline V and J ends were trimmed by 4 bases and 3 bases, with 7 bases remaining between them. CDR1 SGHTA and CDR2 FQGNSA come from the germline V gene. The length of the CDR3 is 14 residues. Here the CDR3 reads CASSYDFGANVLTF. In nucleotides, the CDR3 is TGTGCCAGCAGCTACGACTTTGGGGCCAACGTCCTGACTTTC.

This chain uses TRBV9 with TRBJ2-7; 13 bases are a match to TRBD2. Looked up from germline, CDR1 is SGDLS and CDR2 is YYNGEE. With 4 bases clipped from V and 6 bases from J, the junction kept 7 bases outside the gene matches. The CDR3 consists of 15 residues. As DNA, the CDR3 is TGTGCCAGCAGCCGGGCGGGGACTAGCGGGATCGAGCAGTACTTC. It encodes CASSRAGTSGIEQYF. Together with reference TRBV9 and TRBJ2-7, the CDR3 gives the full variable domain: DSGVTQTPKHLITATGQRVTLRCSPRSGDLSVYWYQQSLDQGLQFLIQYYNGEERAKGNILERFSAQQFPDLHSELNLSSLELGDSALYFCASSRAGTSGIEQYFGPGTRLTVT.

The gene calls are TRBV28 and TRBJ2-3, with D unresolved. CDR1 MDHEN and CDR2 SYDVKM come from the germline V gene. The V gene lost 3 bases and the J gene lost 3 bases, with 10 bases spanning the gap. The CDR3 spans 14 residues. CDR3 protein: CASSFLQRTDTQYF. The CDR3 DNA reads TGTGCCAGCAGTTTTTTACAGAGGACAGATACGCAGTATTTT.

There are many counts of this clonotype. The chain recombines TRBV7-2 with TRBJ2-3, with TRBD2 as a possible D gene (7 bases). The CDR3 is 16 residues long. Trimming removed 1 base from V and 4 bases from J, with 15 bases in between. Germline V gene sequence: CDR1 SGHTA, CDR2 FQGNSA. The CDR3 region has the DNA TGTGCCAGCAGCTTAGGGGGGGGGGGCGTCGCAGATACGCAGTATTTT. Translated: CASSLGGGGVADTQYF.

There are many counts of this clonotype. V and J are TRBV12-3 or TRBV12-4 and TRBJ2-2; unclear D gene. The CDR3 has 15 amino acids. Trimming shortened V by 6 bases and J by 7 bases, and 18 bases separated the two germline ends. The CDR3 sequence: CASSTRVPGIGELFF. CDR3 in DNA: TGTGCCAGCAGCACCCGGGTCCCTGGCATCGGGGAGCTGTTTTTT.

This clonotype was seen a few times. The V and J genes are TRBV28 and TRBJ2-2; no definite D call. The germline CDR1 and CDR2 sequences are MDHEN and SYDVKM. The V end lost 8 bases, the J end lost 4 bases, and 8 bases lay between the germline ends. CDR3 length equals 12 residues. CDR3 bases: TGTGCCAGCTATCCGGGCACCGGGGAGCTGTTTTTT. This translates into CASYPGTGELFF.

J is TRBJ2-3 and V is TRBV28, with a possible D match to TRBD2 (7 bases). CDR1 and CDR2 (germline): MDHEN, SYDVKM. This CDR3 comprises 16 residues. V was shortened by 7 bases and J by 1 base, with 18 bases between the two germline ends. The CDR3 bases are TGTGCCAGCAAGGTTTGGGGGGGGGCGGGCACAGATACGCAGTATTTT. The encoded protein is CASKVWGGAGTDTQYF.

This clonotype was recorded at least ten times. This rearrangement joins TRBV7-9 to TRBJ2-1, with D perhaps matching TRBD1 (5 bases). The ends were cut back, 6 bases at V and 2 bases at J, with 8 bases in the middle. The CDR3 has 13 amino acids. Germline-derived CDR1 and CDR2 are SEHNR and FQNEAQ (reference sequence). Written as DNA, the CDR3 is TGTGCCAGCAGGGGGCTCGCCTACAATGAGCAGTTCTTC. Translating it yields CASRGLAYNEQFF. Based on the CDR3 plus reference TRBV7-9 and TRBJ2-1, the full variable domain is DTGVSQNPRHKITKRGQNVTFRCDPISEHNRLYWYRQTLGQGPEFLTYFQNEAQLEKSRLLSDRFSAERPKGSFSTLEIQRTEQGDSAMYLCASRGLAYNEQFFGPGTRLTVL.

This clonotype was counted a few times. This sequence joins TRBV24-1 and TRBJ1-1; D remains unclear. The V end lost 2 bases, the J end lost 1 base, and 10 bases lay between the germline ends. This CDR3 contains 15 residues. From germline, CDR1 is KGHDR and CDR2 SFDVKD. CDR3 loop: CATSDSQDGNTEAFF. CDR3 nucleotide sequence: TGTGCCACCAGTGATTCCCAGGACGGGAACACTGAAGCTTTCTTT.

This clonotype has a handful of counts. The chain employs TRBV19 and TRBJ2-1; 10 nucleotides line up with TRBD2. Germline V gene data show CDR1 as LNHDA and CDR2 as SQIVND (reference sequence). V dropped 5 bases and J dropped 3; count of bases not matched to a gene: 4. CDR3 length equals 15 residues. CDR3: CASSARLAGYNEQFF. DNA for the CDR3: TGTGCCAGTAGTGCAAGACTAGCGGGCTACAATGAGCAGTTCTTC.

This chain connects TRBV14 to TRBJ2-3, with D tentatively TRBD1 (6 bases). The CDR3 totals 15 residues. CDR1 and CDR2 (germline): SGHDN, FVKESK. Trimming took off 6 bases at V and 2 bases at J, with 15 bases between the two ends. The chain's CDR3 is CASSTGTSYTDTQYF. CDR3 sequence (DNA): TGTGCCAGCAGTACCGGGACATCCTACACAGATACGCAGTATTTT.

The table lists this clonotype with many counts. This chain joins TRBV12-3 or TRBV12-4 and TRBJ1-1; no clear D gene. The V and J ends lost 6 bases and 2 bases respectively, with 19 bases between them. The CDR3 is 16 residues long. The CDR3 spells CASRGPHAKLNTEAFF. The DNA of the CDR3 is TGTGCCAGCAGAGGACCTCATGCAAAACTCAACACTGAAGCTTTCTTT.

Written as DNA, the CDR3 is TGTGCCAGCAGCCTAGCGGGGGGGCGACAGAATGAGCAGTTCTTC. Its translation is CASSLAGGRQNEQFF. The chain joins TRBV3-1 to TRBJ2-1, with TRBD2 matching over 11 bases. The germline gives CDR1 LGHDT, CDR2 YNNKEL (reference sequence). The CDR3 totals 15 residues. V shed 4 bases, J shed 7 bases, and the junction held 6 bases outside the gene matches.

Ten or more counts support this clonotype. The V gene is TRBV7-2, the J gene TRBJ1-5, with TRBD1 as a possible D gene (5 bases). The CDR3 is 13 residues long. In germline, CDR1 is SGHTA, CDR2 FQGNSA. The V end was cut by 1 base, the J end by 7 bases, with 8 bases between. CDR3 bases: TGTGCCAGCAGCTTAGATCGGGGGCAGCCCCAGCATTTT. Its protein is CASSLDRGQPQHF.

This clonotype was counted ten times or more. This chain connects TRBV28 to TRBJ2-5; D is perhaps TRBD1 (5 bases). The CDR3 totals 14 residues. Per germline, CDR1 MDHEN and CDR2 SYDVKM. The V and J ends lost 6 bases and 2 bases respectively, with 13 bases between them. The CDR3: CASSPLDRQETQYF. The CDR3 nucleotides are TGTGCCAGCAGCCCCTTAGACAGACAAGAGACCCAGTACTTC.

The chain is built from TRBV4-1 and TRBJ2-1; 9 nucleotides match TRBD2. The CDR3 length is 17 residues. Trimming took 1 base from V and 10 from J; bases not matched to a gene: 14. Germline assignment: CDR1 MGHRA and CDR2 YSYEKL. The CDR3 is CASSQGEIGQRGVEQFF. For the CDR3, the DNA is TGCGCCAGCAGCCAAGGAGAGATTGGTCAGCGGGGGGTCGAGCAGTTCTTC.

The V gene is TRBV5-1, the J gene TRBJ2-1, with 9 bases fitting TRBD1. Germline values: CDR1 SGHRS, CDR2 YFSETQ. With V trimmed by 4 bases and J by 9 bases, 11 bases remained unmatched. CDR3 length: 15 amino acids. CDR3 sequence reads: CASSNGDREAGEQFF. The CDR3, as DNA: TGCGCCAGCAGCAACGGGGACAGGGAGGCGGGTGAGCAGTTCTTC.

J is TRBJ1-2 and V is TRBV28; 8 positions match TRBD1. The germline CDR1 and CDR2 sequences are MDHEN and SYDVKM. V dropped 6 bases and J dropped 8; count of bases not matched to a gene: 11. CDR3 length: 14 amino acids. Here the CDR3 DNA reads TGTGCCAGCAGACCGGGACAGGCCTCTAGGGGCTACACCTTC. It encodes CASRPGQASRGYTF.

This clonotype was seen more than once but under ten times. This chain joins TRBV5-4 and TRBJ2-2; no clear D. This CDR3 has 16 amino acids. Germline V gene sequence: CDR1 SGHNT, CDR2 YYREEE (reference sequence). V lost 1 base to trimming and J lost 0 bases, with 10 bases between them. The CDR3 region is CASSLMGSANTGELFF. The CDR3, as DNA: TGTGCCAGCAGCTTGATGGGTTCCGCGAACACCGGGGAGCTGTTTTTT.

This clonotype appeared many times. The chain uses TRBV7-9 and TRBJ2-1; 10 bases match TRBD2. Germline V gives CDR1 SEHNR, CDR2 FQNEAQ (reference sequence). Trimming cost V 5 bases and J 7 bases; bases outside gene matches: 8. The CDR3 consists of 15 residues. The CDR3 loop is CASSLISGLANEQFF. The CDR3 region has the DNA TGTGCCAGCAGCCTTATCTCGGGACTAGCGAATGAGCAGTTCTTC.

This clonotype was seen a handful of times. The chain has TRBV11-2 and TRBJ2-1; 14 bases match TRBD2. V gave up 5 bases and J gave up 8 bases; unmatched junction bases: 11. Germline V gives CDR1 SGHAT, CDR2 FQNNGV. The CDR3 extends over 17 amino acids. The chain's CDR3 is CASSPRLAGGPSHEQFF. The CDR3 bases are TGTGCCAGCAGCCCTCGACTAGCGGGAGGGCCGAGCCATGAGCAGTTCTTC.

This clonotype was observed at least ten times. The chain has TRBV12-3 or TRBV12-4 and TRBJ1-5, with D possibly being TRBD1 (5 bases). V dropped 6 bases and J dropped 0 bases, with 12 bases sitting between them. CDR3 length equals 15 residues. The CDR3 spells CASRLSGGSNQPQHF. CDR3 sequence (DNA): TGTGCCAGCAGACTCTCCGGGGGTAGCAATCAGCCCCAGCATTTT.

This clonotype appeared a few times. V gene TRBV28 combines with J gene TRBJ1-1, with D tentatively TRBD1 (5 bases). Germline lookup yields CDR1 MDHEN and CDR2 SYDVKM. The CDR3 has 12 residues. The V end lost 7 bases, the J end lost 7 bases, and 13 bases lay between the germline ends. The CDR3 reads CASTSGDLEAFF. In DNA, the CDR3 is TGTGCCAGCACCTCGGGGGACCTTGAAGCTTTCTTT.

This clonotype was counted at least ten times. The chain is built from TRBV7-6 and TRBJ1-1; no clear D. The germline V and J ends were trimmed by 5 bases and 4 bases, with 11 bases remaining between them. Germline V gene sequence: CDR1 SGHVS, CDR2 FNYEAQ. The length of the CDR3 is 13 residues. The CDR3 loop reads CASSQVGSTEAFF. In DNA form, the CDR3 reads TGTGCCAGCAGCCAAGTAGGGAGCACTGAAGCTTTCTTT. The variable domain in full, with the rest retrieved from reference TRBV7-6 and TRBJ1-1, is GAGVSQSPRYKVTKRGQDVALRCDPISGHVSLYWYRQALGQGPEFLTYFNYEAQQDKSGLPNDRFSAERPEGSISTLTIQRTEQRDSAMYRCASSQVGSTEAFFGQGTRLTVV.

This chain uses TRBV30 with TRBJ2-7; 7 nucleotides agree with TRBD1. From germline, CDR1 is GTSNPN and CDR2 SVGIG (reference sequence). The junction had 1 base not matched to a gene; V was cut back by 3 bases and J by 2 bases. The length of the CDR3 is 12 residues. CDR3 protein: CAWRQGPYEQYF. The CDR3 region has the DNA TGTGCCTGGAGACAGGGGCCCTACGAGCAGTACTTC.

V and J are TRBV28 and TRBJ1-4; D unresolved. Trimming cost V 6 bases and J 0 bases, with 5 bases left between them. This CDR3 comprises 13 residues. Germline V gene sequence: CDR1 MDHEN, CDR2 SYDVKM. The CDR3, as DNA: TGTGCCAGCAGCTCTCCAACTAATGAAAAACTGTTTTTT. Its translation: CASSSPTNEKLFF.